Listed below are T cell receptor beta chains from one sample, sequenced in a study of T cells in Graves' hyperthyroidism and ophthalmopathy. MiXCR, run by TCRdb on the multiplex PCR reads, gives a single entry per CDR3 protein. The data show over 250,000 distinct CDR3 sequences, 17% seen once. The sequenced sample was blood. All receptors come from a woman between 55 and 75 years old with Graves' ophthalmopathy. The CDR3 runs from the conserved cysteine through the conserved F or W. Fields, in order: V gene, clone size, D gene, J gene, CDR3 protein, CDR3 DNA. A D gene is named only where the DNA matches it firmly. Size values are once, few and many counts, or a class for expanded clones, and some rows have none.

TRBV12-3/TRBV12-4	NA	TRBD1	TRBJ1-4	CASSLRQGGEKLFF	TGTGCCAGCAGCCTAAGACAGGGAGGAGAAAAACTGTTTTTT
TRBV5-1	many	NA	TRBJ1-1	CASSLGPGTNEAFF	TGCGCCAGCAGCTTGGGGCCGGGGACGAATGAAGCTTTCTTT
TRBV7-9	many	NA	TRBJ1-1	CASSGGQGMDTEAFF	TGTGCCAGCAGCGGGGGTCAGGGGATGGACACTGAAGCTTTCTTT
TRBV7-9	few	NA	TRBJ1-2	CASSLARGSNYGYTF	TGTGCCAGCAGCTTAGCGCGAGGCAGCAACTATGGCTACACCTTC
TRBV11-2	many	NA	TRBJ1-3	CASSLVSQLSGNTIYF	TGTGCCAGCAGCTTAGTGAGTCAGCTCTCTGGAAACACCATATATTTT
TRBV20-1	many	NA	TRBJ2-7	CSARGGRRTYEQYF	TGCAGTGCTAGAGGGGGCAGGCGTACCTACGAGCAGTACTTC
TRBV5-1	NA	TRBD1	TRBJ2-2	CASSAGQATGELFF	TGCGCCAGCAGCGCGGGACAGGCCACCGGGGAGCTGTTTTTT
TRBV29-1	few	NA	TRBJ1-4	CSVTPGGAEKLFF	TGCAGCGTTACTCCAGGAGGTGCTGAAAAACTGTTTTTT
TRBV10-3	NA	NA	TRBJ2-1	CAIRLGGSGDEQFF	TGTGCCATCAGGCTGGGGGGCAGTGGCGATGAGCAGTTCTTC
TRBV10-3	NA	TRBD1	TRBJ2-7	CATKGTEYEQYF	TGTGCCACCAAGGGGACAGAGTACGAGCAGTACTTC
TRBV30	NA	NA	TRBJ2-7	CAWSVRDSEYF	TGTGCCTGGAGTGTACGCGACAGCGAGTACTTC
TRBV6-1	many	TRBD1	TRBJ1-5	CASSQLPGTVHSNQPQHF	TGTGCCAGCAGTCAACTCCCCGGGACAGTTCATAGCAATCAGCCCCAGCATTTT
TRBV6-1	many	NA	TRBJ1-2	CASRIGGVAPYGYTF	TGTGCCAGCAGAATCGGGGGAGTAGCCCCCTATGGCTACACCTTC
TRBV28	many	NA	TRBJ2-7	CASLEQGRGYEQYF	TGTGCCAGCCTCGAACAGGGGAGGGGATACGAGCAGTACTTC
TRBV3-1	NA	NA	TRBJ1-1	CANSQAGAMNTEAFF	TGTGCCAACAGCCAAGCAGGGGCAATGAACACTGAAGCTTTCTTT
TRBV6-2/TRBV6-3	NA	TRBD1	TRBJ2-2	CASSYSQGKSQNTGELFF	TGTGCCAGCAGTTACTCACAGGGGAAATCCCAAAACACCGGGGAGCTGTTTTTT
TRBV28	many	NA	TRBJ1-1	CASSFQASGNTEAFF	TGTGCCAGCAGTTTTCAGGCATCGGGGAACACTGAAGCTTTCTTT
TRBV4-3	NA	NA	TRBJ2-3	CASSQAGTDTQYF	TGCGCCAGCAGCCAAGCCGGGACAGATACGCAGTATTTT
TRBV18	NA	TRBD2	TRBJ2-2	CASSPREATNTGELFF	TGTGCCAGCTCCCCCCGGGAGGCTACGAACACCGGGGAGCTGTTTTTT
TRBV6-2/TRBV6-3	few	NA	TRBJ2-4	CASSYEYATENIQYF	TGTGCCAGCAGTTACGAGTATGCGACAGAAAACATTCAGTACTTC
TRBV18	many	NA	TRBJ1-5	CASSPGTANQPQHF	TGTGCCAGCTCGCCAGGGACGGCTAATCAGCCCCAGCATTTT
TRBV6-1	many	TRBD1	TRBJ2-7	CASRTGTYEQYF	TGTGCCAGCAGGACAGGGACCTACGAGCAGTACTTC